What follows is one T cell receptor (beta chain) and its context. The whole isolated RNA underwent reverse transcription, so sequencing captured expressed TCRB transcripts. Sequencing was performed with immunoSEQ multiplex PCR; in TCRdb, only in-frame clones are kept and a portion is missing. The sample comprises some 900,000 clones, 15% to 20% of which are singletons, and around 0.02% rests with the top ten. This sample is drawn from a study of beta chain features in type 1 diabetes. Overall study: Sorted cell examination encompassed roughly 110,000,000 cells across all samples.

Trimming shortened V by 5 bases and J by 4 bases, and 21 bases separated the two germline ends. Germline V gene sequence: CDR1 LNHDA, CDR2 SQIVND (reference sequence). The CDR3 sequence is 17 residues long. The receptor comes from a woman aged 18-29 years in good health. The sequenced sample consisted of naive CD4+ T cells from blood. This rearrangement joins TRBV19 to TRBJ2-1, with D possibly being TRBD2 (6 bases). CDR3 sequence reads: CASSFPGSSTKYNEQFF. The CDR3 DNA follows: TGTGCCAGTAGTTTCCCCGGGAGTTCGACAAAATACAATGAGCAGTTCTTC.